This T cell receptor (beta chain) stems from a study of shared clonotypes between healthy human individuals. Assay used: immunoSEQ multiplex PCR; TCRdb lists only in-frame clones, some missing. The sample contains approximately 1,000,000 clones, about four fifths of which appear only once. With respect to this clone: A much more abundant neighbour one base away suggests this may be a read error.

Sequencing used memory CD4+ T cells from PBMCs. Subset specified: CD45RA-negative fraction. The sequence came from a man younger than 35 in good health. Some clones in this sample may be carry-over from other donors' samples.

This CDR3 is CASSFGGNTEAFF. In DNA form, the CDR3 reads TGTGCCAGCAGCTTTGGGGGGAACACTGAAGCTTTCTTT. The rearrangement uses TRBV5-4 and TRBJ1-1; tentatively, D is TRBD1 (5 bases). Germline V gene data show CDR1 as SGHNT and CDR2 as YYREEE (reference sequence). V lost 2 bases and J 1 base, leaving 6 bases between the germline ends. This CDR3 has 13 amino acids.